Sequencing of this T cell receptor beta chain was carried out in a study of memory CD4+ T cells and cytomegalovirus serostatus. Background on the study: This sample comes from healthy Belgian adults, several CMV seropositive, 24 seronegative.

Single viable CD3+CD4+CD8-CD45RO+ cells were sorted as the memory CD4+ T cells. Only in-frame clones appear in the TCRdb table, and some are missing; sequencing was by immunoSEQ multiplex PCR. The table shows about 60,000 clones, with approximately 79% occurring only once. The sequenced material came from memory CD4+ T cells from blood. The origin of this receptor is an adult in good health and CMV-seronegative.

The CDR3, as DNA: TGTGCCAGCAGCCTTACAGATACGCAGTATTTT. Protein product: CASSLTDTQYF. The chain recombines TRBV4-2 with TRBJ2-3; D is unresolved. The CDR3 has 11 residues. Germline CDR1 is LGHNA and CDR2 is YNFKEQ. V gave up 4 bases and J gave up 3 bases, with 2 bases separating them.